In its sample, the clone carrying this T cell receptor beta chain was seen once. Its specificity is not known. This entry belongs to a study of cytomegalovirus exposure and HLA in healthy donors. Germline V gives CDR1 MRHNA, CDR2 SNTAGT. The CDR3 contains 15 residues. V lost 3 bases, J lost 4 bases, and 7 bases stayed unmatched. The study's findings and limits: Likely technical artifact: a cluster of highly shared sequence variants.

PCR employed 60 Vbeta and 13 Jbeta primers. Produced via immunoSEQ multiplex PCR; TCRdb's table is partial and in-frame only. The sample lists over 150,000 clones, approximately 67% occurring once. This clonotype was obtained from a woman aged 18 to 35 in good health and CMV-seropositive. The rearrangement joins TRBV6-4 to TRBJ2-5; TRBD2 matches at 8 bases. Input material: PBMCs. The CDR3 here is CASSEKAGGGETQYF. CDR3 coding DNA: TGTGCCAGCAGTGAGAAGGCGGGGGGCGGAGAGACCCAGTACTTC.